The clone carrying this T cell receptor (beta chain) was recorded only once. The CDR3 sequence is 13 residues long. V lost 7 bases, J lost 5 bases, and 4 bases stayed unmatched. The germline CDR1 and CDR2 sequences are SNHLY and FYNNEI. The sample originates from a study of radiation and T cells in renal cell carcinoma. Assay: immunoSEQ multiplex PCR; the TCRdb copy retains only in-frame clones and omits some. The sample has about 95,000 clones; less than 90% are singletons. Time point given: baseline pretreatment blood. The treatment was: 15 Gy SBRT to primary tumor, nephrectomy 4 weeks later. The chain carries TRBV2 and TRBJ2-7, with 11 positions matching TRBD2. This specimen consisted of blood, obtained from a patient whose treatment included radiotherapy and nephrectomy. This TCR derives from a man in his fifties with renal cell carcinoma. The CDR3 bases are TGTGCCAGCAACATACTAGCGGGAGACGAGCAGTACTTC. The encoded protein is CASNILAGDEQYF.